These 23 T cell receptor beta chains came from one sample sequenced in a study of T cells after yellow fever vaccination. A single record per CDR3 protein comes from TCRdb applying MiXCR to the 5' RACE reads. The sample lists about 170,000 distinct CDR3 sequences, 11% occurring once. Sequenced here: CD8+ T cells sorted from PBMCs, sampled 15 days after the yellow fever booster vaccination. These receptors were obtained from a man between 18 and 29 years old who received the YFV17D yellow fever vaccine.

This clonotype appeared many times. The J gene is TRBJ2-1, the V gene TRBV6-2 or TRBV6-3; tentative D call: TRBD1 (6 bases). The V end was cut by 6 bases, the J end by 7 bases, with 10 bases between. Germline V gene lookup returns CDR1 MNHEY and CDR2 SVGEGT. This CDR3 has 12 residues. As DNA, the CDR3 is TGTGCCAGCAGAGATCAGGGGAATGAGCAGTTCTTC. It yields the protein CASRDQGNEQFF.

This clonotype was recorded a few times. The chain recombines TRBV20-1 with TRBJ2-3; D might be TRBD2 (6 bases). Germline-derived CDR1 and CDR2 are DFQATT and SNEGSKA (reference sequence). V shed 1 base and J shed 3 bases, with 11 bases lying between them. The CDR3 length is 14 residues. The CDR3 DNA is TGCAGTGCTAGAGTTGTGCGGGGTACAGATACGCAGTATTTT. It specifies CSARVVRGTDTQYF.

V is TRBV7-2 and J is TRBJ2-1, with TRBD2 matching 7 bases. The length of the CDR3 is 14 residues. The trim removed 3 bases at V and 7 bases at J, leaving 6 bases unmatched. Germline CDR1 and CDR2: SGHTA and FQGNSA. This chain's CDR3 is CASSFDLADNEQFF. DNA for the CDR3: TGTGCCAGCAGCTTTGATCTAGCGGATAATGAGCAGTTCTTC.

The V call is TRBV7-2, the J call TRBJ2-3; maybe TRBD2 (6 bases). V dropped 5 bases and J dropped 0 bases, with 18 bases sitting between them. Looked up from germline, CDR1 is SGHTA and CDR2 is FQGNSA. The CDR3 has 17 residues. CDR3 sequence (DNA): TGTGCCAGCAGCGTACCTCAGGAGGGGCCTAGCACAGATACGCAGTATTTT. This sequence encodes CASSVPQEGPSTDTQYF.

This clonotype was seen more than once but under ten times. CDR3 sequence reads: CASSLSTGQNYEQYV. The CDR3 DNA reads as TGTGCCAGCTCACTTTCCACGGGACAGAACTACGAGCAGTACGTC. The rearrangement joins TRBV18 to TRBJ2-7; 7 bases fit TRBD1. The CDR3 has 15 residues. Germline V lookup: CDR1 KGHSH, CDR2 LQKENI. V trimming: 4 bases; J trimming: 3 bases; junction bases outside the gene matches: 9.

This clonotype was recorded a few times. The V gene is TRBV5-6, the J gene TRBJ2-7, with D possibly TRBD1 on 5 matching bases. CDR3 length equals 12 residues. Germline CDR1 and CDR2: SGHDT and YYEEEE. Trimming pared 4 bases from V and 6 bases from J, leaving 11 bases between. The CDR3 is CASSLDSSEQYF. CDR3 DNA: TGTGCCAGCAGCCTAGACAGCTCCGAGCAGTACTTC.

The chain links TRBV10-3 to TRBJ1-6; 7 positions agree with TRBD1. This CDR3 is 16 amino acids long. V dropped 10 bases and J dropped 4; count of bases not matched to a gene: 13. In germline, CDR1 is ENHRY, CDR2 SYGVKD. The CDR3 region has the DNA TGTGCCAGTCTCCAAGGGGGCTCGATTTATAATTCACCCCTCCACTTT. It codes for CASLQGGSIYNSPLHF.

This clonotype has a count of ten or more. V gene TRBV28 combines with J gene TRBJ1-1; D remains ambiguous. V was shortened by 3 bases and J by 7 bases, with 15 bases between the two germline ends. Germline V gene sequence: CDR1 MDHEN, CDR2 SYDVKM. The CDR3 totals 14 residues. The CDR3 reads CASSFLRGSSEAFF. As DNA, the CDR3 is TGTGCCAGCAGTTTTCTACGGGGTAGTAGTGAAGCTTTCTTT. Supplemented by reference TRBV28 and TRBJ1-1, the full variable domain reads DVKVTQSSRYLVKRTGEKVFLECVQDMDHENMFWYRQDPGLGLRLIYFSYDVKMKEKGDIPEGYSVSREKKERFSLILESASTNQTSMYLCASSFLRGSSEAFFGQGTRLTVV.

This clonotype was detected only a few times. CDR3 amino acids: CASSRGQGMVADTQYF. DNA for the CDR3: TGCGCCAGCAGCCGGGGACAGGGGATGGTAGCAGATACGCAGTATTTT. The chain employs TRBV4-3 and TRBJ2-3, with 10 bases fitting TRBD1. The CDR3 has 16 amino acids. Germline V gene data show CDR1 as LGHNA and CDR2 as YSLEER. V trimming: 4 bases; J trimming: 4 bases; junction bases outside the gene matches: 8.

This clonotype has just a few counts. This rearrangement joins TRBV12-3 or TRBV12-4 to TRBJ2-2; D is unclear. This CDR3 has 15 residues. Trimming left V 3 bases short and J 4 bases short, with 12 bases between. CDR3 DNA sequence: TGTGCCAGCAGTTTGCAGGTTGTTACCACCGGGGAGCTGTTTTTT. As protein: CASSLQVVTTGELFF.

The V call is TRBV6-2 or TRBV6-3, the J call TRBJ2-1; a possible D gene is TRBD2 (6 bases). This CDR3 has 19 residues. Germline CDR1 reads MNHEY; CDR2 reads SVGEGT. V was clipped by 6 bases and J by 8 bases, with 32 bases between them. The chain's CDR3 is CASSYPPPGGRPGQDEQFF. The CDR3 bases are TGTGCCAGCAGCTATCCACCCCCCGGGGGTCGCCCCGGTCAGGATGAGCAGTTCTTC.

V usage is TRBV12-3 or TRBV12-4 and J usage is TRBJ2-7; the D gene is possibly TRBD1 (6 bases). The V and J ends lost 5 bases and 7 bases respectively, with 12 bases between them. The CDR3 is 12 amino acids. CDR3 DNA: TGTGCCAGCAGTCCGACAGGTAAAGAGCAGTACTTC. Translating gives CASSPTGKEQYF.

This clonotype was counted a few times. CDR3 sequence: CASRGRENQPQHF. For the CDR3, the DNA is TGTGCCAGCAGGGGGCGGGAAAATCAGCCCCAGCATTTT. The V and J genes are TRBV6-2 or TRBV6-3 and TRBJ1-5; the D gene is possibly TRBD1 (5 bases). The CDR3 length is 13 residues. CDR1 is MNHEY, CDR2 SVGEGT, per germline. V lost 6 bases and J lost 4, with 10 bases in between.

This clonotype was counted at least ten times. The chain has TRBV27 and TRBJ2-7, with D tentatively TRBD1 or TRBD2 (5 bases each). The V gene's germline CDR1 is MNHEY and CDR2 SMNVEV (reference sequence). V was clipped by 5 bases and J by 6 bases, with 11 bases between them. CDR3 size: 12 residues. The CDR3 DNA reads TGTGCCAGCAGTCTGTCAGGGAGCGAGCAGTACTTC. Its translation: CASSLSGSEQYF.

The chain employs TRBV4-1 and TRBJ2-1; 9 nucleotides align to TRBD1. This CDR3 is built from 14 residues. Germline CDR1 and CDR2: MGHRA and YSYEKL. V was pared by 2 bases and J by 9 bases, with 5 bases of the junction left unmatched. The CDR3 here is CASSQTGQGTEQFF. The CDR3 DNA is TGCGCCAGCAGCCAAACGGGACAGGGAACTGAGCAGTTCTTC.

In its sample, this clonotype was seen a few times. The chain carries TRBV5-6 and TRBJ1-5; TRBD1 aligns across 8 bases. J was trimmed by 7 bases and V by 5 bases; bases with no gene match: 5. The germline V gene encodes CDR1 SGHDT and CDR2 YYEEEE. This CDR3 contains 13 residues. The CDR3, as DNA: TGTGCCAGCAGTACGACAGGGGTGCAGCCCCAGCATTTT. This gives the protein CASSTTGVQPQHF. Drawing the rest from reference TRBV5-6 and TRBJ1-5, the complete variable domain is DAGVTQSPTHLIKTRGQQVTLRCSPKSGHDTVSWYQQALGQGPQFIFQYYEEEERQRGNFPDRFSGHQFPNYSSELNVNALLLGDSALYLCASSTTGVQPQHFGDGTRLSIL.

This sequence joins TRBV4-3 and TRBJ1-1, with 7 bases lining up with TRBD1. The germline V gene encodes CDR1 LGHNA and CDR2 YSLEER. The CDR3 sequence is 15 residues long. The trim removed 2 bases at V and 4 bases at J, leaving 7 bases unmatched. This CDR3 reads CASSQRTDRATEAFF. Here the CDR3 DNA reads TGCGCCAGCAGCCAAAGGACTGACAGGGCCACTGAAGCTTTCTTT.

In this sample, this clonotype turned up a few times. The chain joins TRBV6-2 or TRBV6-3 to TRBJ1-1; no firm D call. Trimming pared 7 bases from V and 1 base from J, leaving 10 bases between. The germline V gene encodes CDR1 MNHEY and CDR2 SVGEGT. This CDR3 is built from 13 residues. CDR3 coding DNA: TGTGCCAGCATGGTGTTAGGGAACACTGAAGCTTTCTTT. Its protein product is CASMVLGNTEAFF.

In this sample, this clonotype turned up a few times. The rearrangement uses TRBV19 and TRBJ2-1; TRBD2 matches 7 bases. CDR1 LNHDA and CDR2 SQIVND come from the germline V gene (reference sequence). The CDR3 has 15 amino acids. V dropped 5 bases and J dropped 4; count of bases not matched to a gene: 8. CDR3 coding DNA: TGTGCCAGTAGTCCCGTTCCGGGGGGATACAATGAGCAGTTCTTC. This translates into CASSPVPGGYNEQFF.

The J gene is TRBJ2-1, the V gene TRBV19, with D perhaps TRBD2 (5 bases). V was clipped by 5 bases and J by 8 bases, with 13 bases between them. From germline, CDR1 is LNHDA and CDR2 SQIVND (reference sequence). The CDR3 spans 13 residues. CDR3 nucleotides: TGTGCCAGTAGTTTGGACTTGGGCTATGAGCAGTTCTTC. It specifies CASSLDLGYEQFF.

The chain uses TRBV7-9 and TRBJ1-2; TRBD1 matches 8 bases. The CDR3 loop spans 13 amino acids. Unmatched junction bases numbered 6, after V lost 4 bases and J lost 8 bases. Germline V gene sequence: CDR1 SEHNR, CDR2 FQNEAQ (reference sequence). The CDR3 bases are TGTGCCAGCAGCTCCCAGGGGGCGCTGGGCTACACCTTC. It translates to CASSSQGALGYTF.

The V and J genes are TRBV4-3 and TRBJ1-4; D ambiguous. Per germline, CDR1 LGHNA and CDR2 YSLEER. CDR3 length: 12 amino acids. V lost 8 bases to trimming and J lost 5 bases, with 9 bases between them. The CDR3 is CASGGMNEKLFF. CDR3 in DNA: TGCGCCAGCGGAGGGATGAATGAAAAACTGTTTTTT.

The V and J genes are TRBV7-6 and TRBJ2-3; D gene unclear. Trimming cost V 0 bases and J 0 bases, with 10 bases left between them. The CDR3 extends over 16 amino acids. Germline V gene data show CDR1 as SGHVS and CDR2 as FNYEAQ. The CDR3 here is CASSLAPRSSTDTQYF. As DNA, the CDR3 is TGTGCCAGCAGCTTAGCGCCTAGATCTAGCACAGATACGCAGTATTTT. Full variable domain (outside the CDR3, taken from reference TRBV7-6 and TRBJ2-3): GAGVSQSPRYKVTKRGQDVALRCDPISGHVSLYWYRQALGQGPEFLTYFNYEAQQDKSGLPNDRFSAERPEGSISTLTIQRTEQRDSAMYRCASSLAPRSSTDTQYFGPGTRLTVL.